These 24 T cell receptor beta chains originate from one sample sequenced in a study of radiation and T cells in renal cell carcinoma. Time point: blood 2 weeks post-SBRT. Treatment meaning: 15 Gy SBRT to primary tumor, nephrectomy 4 weeks later. Produced via immunoSEQ multiplex PCR; TCRdb's table is partial and in-frame only. The sample holds fewer than 150,000 clones, about 88% seen once. The specimen was blood, collected from a patient whose treatment included radiotherapy and nephrectomy. All receptors derive from a woman in her 70s with renal cell carcinoma.

This sequence joins TRBV6-1 and TRBJ1-2; D ambiguous. The CDR3 length is 12 residues. V lost 7 bases and J lost 3, with 9 bases in between. CDR1 is MNHNS and CDR2 is SASEGT in the germline V gene. The CDR3 nucleotides are TGTGCCAGCAAAAGTTTGGACTATGGCTACACCTTC. It specifies CASKSLDYGYTF.

This sequence joins TRBV29-1 and TRBJ1-1; 8 bases match TRBD1. The V segment lost 4 bases and the J segment 4 bases; nucleotides outside the gene matches: 17. This CDR3 has 17 residues. Per the germline V gene, CDR1 is SQVTM and CDR2 is ANQGSEA. CDR3 amino acids: CSVVGKFTGGSSTEAFF. CDR3 sequence (DNA): TGCAGCGTTGTGGGCAAGTTCACAGGGGGTTCGAGCACTGAAGCTTTCTTT.

The gene calls are TRBV28 and TRBJ2-3; 11 positions match TRBD2. CDR1 is MDHEN and CDR2 is SYDVKM in the germline V gene. With 4 bases clipped from V and 3 bases from J, the junction kept 9 bases outside the gene matches. There are 17 residues in the CDR3. The CDR3 DNA reads TGTGCCAGCAGTTCATCCCTTAGCGGGGGGGAGACAGATACGCAGTATTTT. Translated, it gives CASSSSLSGGETDTQYF.

The V gene is TRBV6-5, the J gene TRBJ2-7, with 8 positions matching TRBD2. Germline V gene data show CDR1 as MNHEY and CDR2 as SVGAGI. The J segment lost 2 bases and the V segment lost 5 bases, leaving 5 bases of the junction unmatched. The CDR3 is made up of 14 amino acids. CDR3 DNA: TGTGCCAGCAGTCTCGGGGGGGGAACCTACGAGCAGTACTTC. It is translated as CASSLGGGTYEQYF.

This clone has a single count. This sequence joins TRBV5-1 and TRBJ2-7, with D possibly matching TRBD2 (5 bases). This CDR3 is built from 13 residues. Germline V gives CDR1 SGHRS, CDR2 YFSETQ. Trimming took off 1 base at V and 5 bases at J, with 10 bases between the two ends. Here the CDR3 reads CASSLNREDEQYF. CDR3 in DNA: TGCGCCAGCAGCTTGAATCGGGAAGACGAGCAGTACTTC.

This chain's CDR3 is CASETGPSSGNTIYF. In nucleotides, the CDR3 is TGTGCCAGCGAAACCGGGCCCAGCTCTGGAAACACCATATATTTT. This sequence joins TRBV2 and TRBJ1-3, with D unresolved. Trimming took off 8 bases at V and 0 bases at J, with 14 bases between the two ends. This CDR3 spans 15 amino acids. Germline V gene sequence: CDR1 SNHLY, CDR2 FYNNEI.

The chain is built from TRBV15 and TRBJ2-7, with 11 bases lining up with TRBD1. The CDR3 has 15 residues. Germline CDR1 reads LNHNV; CDR2 reads YYDKDF (reference sequence). V lost 2 bases to trimming and J lost 3 bases; unmatched junction nucleotides: 3. The DNA for the CDR3 is TGTGCCACCAGCAGACCGGGACAGGGGGACTACGAGCAGTACTTC. Its translation: CATSRPGQGDYEQYF.

This rearrangement joins TRBV5-5 to TRBJ1-1; no clear D gene. CDR3 length equals 12 residues. Germline V lookup: CDR1 SGHKS, CDR2 YYEKEE (reference sequence). V was clipped by 2 bases and J by 1 base, with 3 bases between them. CDR3 protein: CASSFGNTEAFF. The CDR3 coding sequence is TGTGCCAGCAGCTTCGGGAACACTGAAGCTTTCTTT. The full variable domain, with the rest looked up from reference TRBV5-5 and TRBJ1-1, is DAGVTQSPTHLIKTRGQQVTLRCSPISGHKSVSWYQQVLGQGPQFIFQYYEKEERGRGNFPDRFSARQFPNYSSELNVNALLLGDSALYLCASSFGNTEAFFGQGTRLTVV.

For the CDR3, the DNA is TGTGCCTGGAGTTACAGATTAGGGGGTATTAATGAAAAACTGTTTTTT. Translation gives CAWSYRLGGINEKLFF. The rearrangement links TRBV30 to TRBJ1-4, with a tentative D call TRBD1 (6 bases). V was clipped by 2 bases and J by 4 bases, with 17 bases between them. CDR1 and CDR2 (germline): GTSNPN, SVGIG (reference sequence). The CDR3 is 16 residues long.

The chain couples TRBV14 to TRBJ1-2; 8 bases align to TRBD1. CDR3 length: 13 amino acids. The junction had 3 bases not matched to a gene; V was cut back by 5 bases and J by 4 bases. Germline CDR1 SGHDN, CDR2 FVKESK. The CDR3 DNA sequence: TGTGCCAGCAGCTATGACAGGGGCTATGGCTACACCTTC. This translates into CASSYDRGYGYTF.

This chain links TRBV13 with TRBJ2-7; 7 bases map to TRBD2. The CDR3 totals 15 residues. Germline V gene lookup returns CDR1 PRHDT and CDR2 FYEKMQ (reference sequence). Trimming removed 3 bases from V and 0 bases from J; junction bases left unmatched: 5. Here the CDR3 reads CASSFRRTSSYEQYF. CDR3 nucleotides: TGTGCCAGCAGCTTTCGGAGGACTAGCTCCTACGAGCAGTACTTC.

V gene TRBV7-8 combines with J gene TRBJ1-6; D ambiguous. Germline assignment: CDR1 SGHVS and CDR2 FQNEAQ. The CDR3 spans 15 residues. Trimming cost V 2 bases and J 9 bases, with 14 bases left between them. The CDR3 protein is CASSLNPLMGSPLHF. CDR3 nucleotide sequence: TGTGCCAGCAGCTTAAACCCCCTCATGGGTTCACCCCTCCACTTT.

The chain uses TRBV5-6 and TRBJ2-5; maybe TRBD2 (5 bases). The CDR3 runs 15 residues. The V end was cut by 2 bases, the J end by 1 base, with 12 bases between. Germline assignment: CDR1 SGHDT and CDR2 YYEEEE. This chain's CDR3 is CASSFNLRGQETQYF. The CDR3 DNA reads as TGTGCCAGCAGCTTTAACCTCCGGGGCCAAGAGACCCAGTACTTC.

The chain joins TRBV4-2 to TRBJ2-1; 11 positions agree with TRBD2. Germline assignment: CDR1 LGHNA and CDR2 YNFKEQ. Germline trimming cut 6 bases from V and 7 bases from J; bases unmatched to any gene: 5. This CDR3 is 14 amino acids long. Here the CDR3 reads CASRTSGGGNEQFF. CDR3 nucleotide sequence: TGTGCCAGCAGAACTAGCGGGGGAGGGAATGAGCAGTTCTTC.

This chain connects TRBV14 to TRBJ1-2; D is unresolved. CDR1 is SGHDN and CDR2 is FVKESK in the germline V gene. The CDR3 consists of 15 residues. Trimming took 3 bases from V and 4 from J, leaving 15 bases between them. The CDR3 spells CASSHLRMPTYGYTF. The CDR3 DNA sequence: TGTGCCAGCAGCCATTTGCGGATGCCTACCTATGGCTACACCTTC.

This chain connects TRBV5-6 to TRBJ2-7; TRBD1 might be the D (6 bases). V lost 2 bases and J 7 bases, leaving 19 bases between the germline ends. This CDR3 contains 15 residues. Germline loops: CDR1 SGHDT, CDR2 YYEEEE. CDR3 in DNA: TGTGCCAGCAGCTTCGTCCCCTTAACAGGGAATGAGCAGTACTTC. Protein product: CASSFVPLTGNEQYF.

J is TRBJ2-2 and V is TRBV2, with 12 bases identical to TRBD2. Germline values: CDR1 SNHLY, CDR2 FYNNEI. Germline trimming cut 7 bases from V and 4 bases from J; bases unmatched to any gene: 4. This CDR3 comprises 15 residues. In DNA form, the CDR3 reads TGTGCCAGCACCCTAGCGGGGGGGCTCACCGGGGAGCTGTTTTTT. It specifies CASTLAGGLTGELFF.

The chain has TRBV4-1 and TRBJ2-7; D might be TRBD1 (5 bases). The germline CDR1 and CDR2 sequences are MGHRA and YSYEKL. The CDR3 runs 17 residues. V was pared by 0 bases and J by 6 bases, with 21 bases between. The CDR3 DNA reads as TGCGCCAGCAGCCAAGATGGTTTGGACACCCTTCTTGTCGAGCAGTACTTC. This encodes CASSQDGLDTLLVEQYF.

V gene TRBV7-2 combines with J gene TRBJ1-2; D is possibly TRBD1 (6 bases). Trimming pared 2 bases from V and 7 bases from J, leaving 11 bases between. Germline CDR1 and CDR2: SGHTA and FQGNSA. This CDR3 is built from 13 residues. CDR3 in DNA: TGTGCCAGCAGCTTATTGTCAGGGGTTGGCTACACCTTC. Protein: CASSLLSGVGYTF.

J is TRBJ1-2 and V is TRBV19, with D perhaps matching TRBD1 (5 bases). The germline gives CDR1 LNHDA, CDR2 SQIVND (reference sequence). The V end lost 4 bases, the J end lost 8 bases, and 14 bases lay between the germline ends. This CDR3 has 13 residues. The CDR3 nucleotides read TGTGCCAGTAGTACGCGACAGAAGGAGGGCTACACCTTC. The encoded protein is CASSTRQKEGYTF.

The chain joins TRBV5-6 to TRBJ1-6, with 7 positions matching TRBD1. The CDR3 contains 15 residues. V trimming: 2 bases; J trimming: 7 bases; junction bases outside the gene matches: 6. CDR1 and CDR2 (germline): SGHDT, YYEEEE. Here the CDR3 DNA reads TGTGCCAGCAGCTTCTCAGACAGGGACAATTCACCCCTCCACTTT. This sequence encodes CASSFSDRDNSPLHF. The full variable domain, rest sourced from reference TRBV5-6 and TRBJ1-6, is DAGVTQSPTHLIKTRGQQVTLRCSPKSGHDTVSWYQQALGQGPQFIFQYYEEEERQRGNFPDRFSGHQFPNYSSELNVNALLLGDSALYLCASSFSDRDNSPLHFGNGTRLTVT.

A few counts support this clone. V usage is TRBV5-4 and J usage is TRBJ2-5, with unresolved D. The V gene's germline CDR1 is SGHNT and CDR2 YYREEE (reference sequence). This CDR3 comprises 14 residues. V gave up 0 bases and J gave up 4 bases, with 10 bases separating them. This CDR3 is CASSLDPRAETQYF. CDR3 bases: TGTGCCAGCAGCTTGGACCCTAGGGCAGAGACCCAGTACTTC.

The gene calls are TRBV7-2 and TRBJ1-4; 8 bases are shared with TRBD1. V lost 5 bases to trimming and J lost 5 bases; unmatched junction nucleotides: 7. Per germline, CDR1 SGHTA and CDR2 FQGNSA. The CDR3 contains 15 residues. CDR3: CASSPRTGLNEKLFF. CDR3 DNA: TGTGCCAGCAGCCCCAGGACAGGGCTCAATGAAAAACTGTTTTTT.

Written as DNA, the CDR3 is TGTGCCAGTAGTATGGTCAGGGGGGCAAGTCACTATGGCTACACCTTC. It is translated as CASSMVRGASHYGYTF. This chain connects TRBV19 to TRBJ1-2, with TRBD1 matching 7 bases. Germline assignment: CDR1 LNHDA and CDR2 SQIVND (reference sequence). V shed 3 bases, J shed 3 bases, and the junction held 10 bases outside the gene matches. The CDR3 runs 16 residues.